The present T cell receptor (beta chain) was sequenced within a study of blood T cell repertoires in COVID-19. Background on the study: Some COVID-19 samples were acute and others convalescent; all came from the United States, Italy and Spain. T cells, B-cell-depleted T cells, or PBMCs provided the cDNA or gDNA that served as material.

Germline-derived CDR1 and CDR2 are LNHDA and SQIVND (reference sequence). V lost 4 bases, J lost 0 bases, and 15 bases lay in between. This CDR3 is built from 16 residues. As processed by the authors: Reference gene primer amplification gave estimated nucleated cell counts. Produced via immunoSEQ multiplex PCR; TCRdb's table is partial and in-frame only. V, J and clone size are those of that table, while D and trimming were read from the DNA. The sample lists fewer than 120,000 clones, roughly 91% occurring once. The J gene is TRBJ1-2, the V gene TRBV19, with D possibly matching TRBD1 (5 bases). This clonotype was obtained from a woman between 50 and 59 years old with acute or convalescent COVID-19. The specimen was peripheral blood. CDR3: CASSNVLQGPNYGYTF. The CDR3 nucleotides read TGTGCCAGTAGTAACGTCCTCCAGGGTCCTAACTATGGCTACACCTTC.